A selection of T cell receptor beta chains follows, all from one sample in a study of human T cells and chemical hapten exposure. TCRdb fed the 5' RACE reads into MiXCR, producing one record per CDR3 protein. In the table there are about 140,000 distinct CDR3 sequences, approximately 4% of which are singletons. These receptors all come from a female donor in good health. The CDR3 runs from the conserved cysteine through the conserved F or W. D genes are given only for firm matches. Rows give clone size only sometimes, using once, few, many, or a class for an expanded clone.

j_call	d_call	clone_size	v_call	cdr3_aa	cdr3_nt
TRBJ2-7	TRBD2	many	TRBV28	CASSLGGGRGYEQYF	TGTGCCAGCAGTTTGGGGGGGGGGAGAGGCTACGAGCAGTACTTC
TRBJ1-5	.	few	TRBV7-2	CASSLAPGRNQPQHF	TGTGCCAGCAGCTTAGCGCCGGGACGCAATCAGCCCCAGCATTTT
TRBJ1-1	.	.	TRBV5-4	CASSLQGPGTEAFF	TGTGCCAGCAGCCTCCAAGGTCCGGGCACTGAAGCTTTCTTT
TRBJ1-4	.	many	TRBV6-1	CATATARNEKLFF	TGTGCCACCGCGACAGCCCGAAATGAAAAACTGTTTTTT
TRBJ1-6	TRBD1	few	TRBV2	CASRKTGDSNSPLNF	TGTGCCAGCAGAAAAACCGGGGACAGTAATTCACCCCTCAACTTT
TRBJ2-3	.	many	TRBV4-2	CASSQEHGSGSDTQYF	TGTGCCAGCAGCCAAGAGCATGGGAGCGGGTCAGATACGCAGTATTTT
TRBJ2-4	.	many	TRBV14	CASSQVAGLNIQYF	TGTGCCAGCAGCCAAGTGGCAGGGCTTAACATTCAGTACTTC
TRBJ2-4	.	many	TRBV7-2	CASSSLRIQYF	TGTGCCAGCAGCTCCCTTCGCATTCAGTACTTC
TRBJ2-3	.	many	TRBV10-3	CAISEGTAGSDTQYF	TGTGCCATCAGTGAGGGGACCGCCGGTTCAGATACGCAGTATTTT
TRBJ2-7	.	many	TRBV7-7	CASTTEHTYSYEQYF	TGTGCTAGCACCACGGAACATACCTACTCCTACGAGCAGTACTTC
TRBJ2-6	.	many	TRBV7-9	CASSAWISGANVLTF	TGTGCCAGCTCCGCATGGATATCTGGGGCCAACGTCCTGACTTTC
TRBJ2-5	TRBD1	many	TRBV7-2	CASSRDRGETQYF	TGTGCCAGCAGCCGGGACAGGGGTGAGACCCAGTACTTC
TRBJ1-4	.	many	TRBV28	CASSLMGLRSEKLFF	TGTGCCAGCAGTTTGATGGGACTCCGGTCCGAAAAACTGTTTTTT
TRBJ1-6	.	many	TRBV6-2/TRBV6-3	CASSSDLENIRGNSPLHF	TGTGCCAGCAGTTCCGATCTGGAAAATATCCGGGGGAATTCACCCCTCCACTTT
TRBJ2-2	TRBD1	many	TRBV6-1	CAGSYRDRGQNTGELFF	TGTGCGGGATCGTACCGGGACAGGGGGCAGAACACCGGGGAGCTGTTTTTT
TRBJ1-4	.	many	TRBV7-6	CASSLADSLLNEKLFF	TGTGCCAGCAGCTTAGCGGACAGCCTTCTTAATGAAAAACTGTTTTTT
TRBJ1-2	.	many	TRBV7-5	CISVPEASTRGQGPYTF	.
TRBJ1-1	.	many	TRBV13	CASRGETVTMNTEAFF	TGTGCCAGCCGAGGCGAGACGGTCACCATGAACACTGAAGCTTTCTTT
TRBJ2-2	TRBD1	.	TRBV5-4	CASSPRGTGRTGELFF	TGTGCCAGCAGCCCCCGAGGGACAGGGAGGACCGGGGAGCTGTTTTTT
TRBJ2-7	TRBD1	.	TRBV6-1	CASRQRDSVDYEQYF	TGTGCCAGCAGACAGAGGGACAGTGTTGACTACGAGCAGTACTTC
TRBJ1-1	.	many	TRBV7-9	CASSERGSTEAFF	TGTGCCAGCAGCGAGCGGGGGTCGACTGAAGCTTTCTTT
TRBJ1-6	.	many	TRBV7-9	CASSRTEYNSPLHF	TGTGCCAGCAGCAGGACAGAGTATAATTCACCCCTCCACTTT
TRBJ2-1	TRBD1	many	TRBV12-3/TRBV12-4	CASSSPGQGINEQFF	TGTGCCAGCAGCTCCCCGGGACAGGGTATCAATGAGCAGTTCTTC
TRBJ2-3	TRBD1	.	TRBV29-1	CSVARGQGGDTQYF	TGCAGCGTTGCCCGGGGACAGGGGGGAGATACGCAGTATTTT
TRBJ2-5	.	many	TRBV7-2	CASSLGQKETQYF	TGTGCCAGCAGCTTAGGACAGAAAGAGACCCAGTACTTC
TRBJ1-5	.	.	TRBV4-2	CASSPAGGNQPQHF	TGTGCCAGCAGCCCGGCGGGGGGTAATCAGCCCCAGCATTTT
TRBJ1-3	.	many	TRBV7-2	CASSLALGASGNTIYF	TGTGCCAGCAGCTTAGCTTTAGGTGCCTCTGGAAACACCATATATTTT
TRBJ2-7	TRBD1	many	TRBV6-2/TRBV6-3	CASRLRSQGAYEQYF	TGTGCCAGCAGACTAAGATCACAGGGGGCGTACGAGCAGTACTTC
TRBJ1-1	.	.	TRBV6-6	CASTIRGADTEAFF	TGTGCCAGCACCATCCGGGGGGCTGACACTGAAGCTTTCTTT
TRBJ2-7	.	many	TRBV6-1	CASSFPGLGAGEQYF	TGTGCCAGCAGTTTCCCCGGCCTGGGGGCGGGCGAGCAGTACTTC
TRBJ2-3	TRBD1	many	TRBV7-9	CASSYRGLRSVGTDTQYF	TGTGCCAGCAGCTACAGGGGGCTCAGGTCGGTGGGCACAGATACGCAGTATTTT
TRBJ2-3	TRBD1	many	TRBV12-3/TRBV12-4	CASKPLGWGRGPGTDTQYF	TGTGCCAGCAAACCCCTGGGATGGGGCAGGGGGCCGGGCACAGATACGCAGTATTTT
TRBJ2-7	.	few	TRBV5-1	CASSLGRDREQYF	TGCGCCAGCAGCTTGGGGAGGGACCGCGAGCAGTACTTC
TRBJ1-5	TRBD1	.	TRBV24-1	CATSDRDRGLDQPQHF	TGTGCCACCAGTGACCGGGACAGGGGATTAGATCAGCCCCAGCATTTT
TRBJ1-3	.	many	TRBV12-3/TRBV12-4	CASSLAHRYSGNTIYF	TGTGCCAGCAGTTTAGCGCACAGATACTCTGGAAACACCATATATTTT
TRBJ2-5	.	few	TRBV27	CASSLRYQETQYF	TGTGCCAGCAGTCTTAGATATCAAGAGACCCAGTACTTC
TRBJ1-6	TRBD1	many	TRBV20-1	CSARPTGESSPLHF	TGCAGTGCTAGGCCCACAGGGGAGTCTTCACCCCTCCACTTT
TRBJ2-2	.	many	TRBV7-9	CALDTGELFF	TGTGCCCTAGACACCGGGGAGCTGTTTTTT
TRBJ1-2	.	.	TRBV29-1	CSVERDIGYTF	TGCAGCGTTGAAAGGGACATTGGCTACACCTTC
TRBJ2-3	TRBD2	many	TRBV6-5	CASGPRTSGGPGAQYF	TGTGCCAGCGGACCCCGGACTAGCGGGGGTCCCGGGGCGCAGTATTTT
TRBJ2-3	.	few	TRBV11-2	CASSYGRTDTQYF	TGTGCCAGCAGCTACGGGCGTACAGATACGCAGTATTTT
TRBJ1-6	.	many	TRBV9	CASSVKDSPLHF	TGTGCCAGCAGCGTAAAAGATTCACCCCTCCACTTT
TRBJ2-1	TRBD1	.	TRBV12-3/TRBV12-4	CASSLATGDEQFF	TGTGCCAGCAGTTTAGCGACAGGGGATGAGCAGTTCTTC
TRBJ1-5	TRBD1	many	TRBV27	CASSPLLLTGGIQPQHF	TGTGCCAGCAGTCCGCTACTTCTGACAGGGGGTATTCAGCCCCAGCATTTT
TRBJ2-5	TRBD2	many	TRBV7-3	CASSLSGGASWETQYF	TGTGCCAGCAGCTTAAGCGGGGGGGCCTCTTGGGAGACCCAGTACTTC
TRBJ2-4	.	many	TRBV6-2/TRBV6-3	CASSYFSPGTIDIQYF	TGTGCCAGCAGTTATTTTTCCCCCGGGACAATAGACATTCAGTACTTC
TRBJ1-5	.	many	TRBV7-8	CASSLNWGNQPQHF	TGTGCCAGCAGCTTAAATTGGGGCAATCAGCCCCAGCATTTT